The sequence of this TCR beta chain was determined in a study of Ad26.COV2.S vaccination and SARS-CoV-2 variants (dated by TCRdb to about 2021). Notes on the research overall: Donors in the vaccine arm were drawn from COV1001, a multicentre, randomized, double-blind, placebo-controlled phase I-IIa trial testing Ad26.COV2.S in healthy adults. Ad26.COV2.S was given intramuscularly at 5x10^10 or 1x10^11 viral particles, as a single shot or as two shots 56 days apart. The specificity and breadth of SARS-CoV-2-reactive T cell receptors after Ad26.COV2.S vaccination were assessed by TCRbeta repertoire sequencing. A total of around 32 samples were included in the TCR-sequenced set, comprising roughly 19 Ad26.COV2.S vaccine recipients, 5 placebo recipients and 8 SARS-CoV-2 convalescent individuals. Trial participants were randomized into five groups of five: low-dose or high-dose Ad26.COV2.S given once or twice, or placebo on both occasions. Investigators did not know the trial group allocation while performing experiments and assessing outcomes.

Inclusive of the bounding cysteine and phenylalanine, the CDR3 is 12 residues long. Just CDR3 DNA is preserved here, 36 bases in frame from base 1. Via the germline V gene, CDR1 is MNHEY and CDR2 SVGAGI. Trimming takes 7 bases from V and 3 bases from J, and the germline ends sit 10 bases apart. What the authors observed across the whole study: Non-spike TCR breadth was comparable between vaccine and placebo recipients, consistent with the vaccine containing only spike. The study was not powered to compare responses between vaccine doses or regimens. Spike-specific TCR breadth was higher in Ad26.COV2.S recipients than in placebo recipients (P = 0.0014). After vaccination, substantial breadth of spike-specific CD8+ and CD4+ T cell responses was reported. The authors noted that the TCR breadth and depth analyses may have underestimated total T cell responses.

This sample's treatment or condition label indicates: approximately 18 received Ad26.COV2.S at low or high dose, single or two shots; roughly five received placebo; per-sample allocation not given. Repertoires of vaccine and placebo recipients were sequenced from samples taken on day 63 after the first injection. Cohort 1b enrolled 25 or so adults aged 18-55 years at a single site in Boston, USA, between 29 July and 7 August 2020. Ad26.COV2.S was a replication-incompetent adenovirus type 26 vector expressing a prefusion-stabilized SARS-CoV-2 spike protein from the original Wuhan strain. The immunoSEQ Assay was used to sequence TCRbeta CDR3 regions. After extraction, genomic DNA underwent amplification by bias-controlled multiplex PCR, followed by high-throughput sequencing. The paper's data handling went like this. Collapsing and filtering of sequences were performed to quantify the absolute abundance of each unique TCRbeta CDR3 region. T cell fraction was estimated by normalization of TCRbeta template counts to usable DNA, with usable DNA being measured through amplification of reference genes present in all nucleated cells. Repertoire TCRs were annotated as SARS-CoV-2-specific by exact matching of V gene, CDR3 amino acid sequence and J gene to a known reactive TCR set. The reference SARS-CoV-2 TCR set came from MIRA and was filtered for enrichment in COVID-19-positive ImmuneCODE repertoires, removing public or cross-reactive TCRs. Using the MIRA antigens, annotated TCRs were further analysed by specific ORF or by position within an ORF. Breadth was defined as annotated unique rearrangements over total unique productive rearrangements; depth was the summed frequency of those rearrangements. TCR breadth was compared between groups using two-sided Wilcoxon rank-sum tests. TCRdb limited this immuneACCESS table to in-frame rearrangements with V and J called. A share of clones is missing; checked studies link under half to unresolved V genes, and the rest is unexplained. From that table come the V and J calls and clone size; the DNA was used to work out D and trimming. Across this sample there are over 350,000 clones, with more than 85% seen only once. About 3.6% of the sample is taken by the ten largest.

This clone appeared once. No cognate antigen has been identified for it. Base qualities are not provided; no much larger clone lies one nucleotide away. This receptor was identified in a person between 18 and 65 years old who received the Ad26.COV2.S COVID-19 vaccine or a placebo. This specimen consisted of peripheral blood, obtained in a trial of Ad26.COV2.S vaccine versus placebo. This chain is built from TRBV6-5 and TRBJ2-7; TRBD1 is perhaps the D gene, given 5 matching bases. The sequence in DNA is TGTGCCAGCAAAAACAGGATCTACGAGCAGTACTTC. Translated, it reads CASKNRIYEQYF.